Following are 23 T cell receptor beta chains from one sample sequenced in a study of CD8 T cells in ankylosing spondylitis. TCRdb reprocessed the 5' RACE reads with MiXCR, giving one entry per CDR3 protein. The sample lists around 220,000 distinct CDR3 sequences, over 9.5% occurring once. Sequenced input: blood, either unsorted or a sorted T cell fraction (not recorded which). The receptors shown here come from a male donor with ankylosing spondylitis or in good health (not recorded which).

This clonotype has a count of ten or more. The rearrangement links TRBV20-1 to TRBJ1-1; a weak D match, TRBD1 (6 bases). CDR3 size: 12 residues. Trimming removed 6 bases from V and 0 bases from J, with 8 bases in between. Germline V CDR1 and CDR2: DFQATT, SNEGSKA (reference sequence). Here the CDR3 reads CSARGMNTEAFF. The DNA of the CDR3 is TGCAGTGCGAGGGGGATGAACACTGAAGCTTTCTTT.

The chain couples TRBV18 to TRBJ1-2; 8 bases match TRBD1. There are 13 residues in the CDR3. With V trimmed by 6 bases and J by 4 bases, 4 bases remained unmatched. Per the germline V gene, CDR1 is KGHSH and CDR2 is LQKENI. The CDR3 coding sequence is TGTGCCAGCTCGCAGGGGGCGGCCTATGGCTACACCTTC. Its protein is CASSQGAAYGYTF.

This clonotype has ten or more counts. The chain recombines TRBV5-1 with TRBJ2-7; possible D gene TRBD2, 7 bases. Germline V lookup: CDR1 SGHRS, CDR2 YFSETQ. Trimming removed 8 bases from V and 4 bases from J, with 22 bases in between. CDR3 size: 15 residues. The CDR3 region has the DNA TGCGCCAGTGCTCCCGGAGGGGGGGCATCATACGAGCAGTACTTC. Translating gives CASAPGGGASYEQYF.

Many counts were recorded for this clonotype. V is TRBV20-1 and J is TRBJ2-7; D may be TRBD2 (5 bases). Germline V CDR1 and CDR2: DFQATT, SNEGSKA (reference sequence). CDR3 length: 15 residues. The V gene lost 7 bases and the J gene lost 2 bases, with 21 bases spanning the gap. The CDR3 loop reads CSVRDAGLRPYEQYF. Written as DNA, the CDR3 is TGCAGTGTCCGAGATGCCGGACTCCGACCCTACGAGCAGTACTTC.

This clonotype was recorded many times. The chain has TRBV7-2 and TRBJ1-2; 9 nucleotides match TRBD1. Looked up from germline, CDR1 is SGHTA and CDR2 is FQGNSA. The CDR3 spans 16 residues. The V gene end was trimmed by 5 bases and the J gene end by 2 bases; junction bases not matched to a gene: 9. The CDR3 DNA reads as TGTGCCAGCAGCCCAGGGACAGGGCTAGGAAACTATGGCTACACCTTC. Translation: CASSPGTGLGNYGYTF.

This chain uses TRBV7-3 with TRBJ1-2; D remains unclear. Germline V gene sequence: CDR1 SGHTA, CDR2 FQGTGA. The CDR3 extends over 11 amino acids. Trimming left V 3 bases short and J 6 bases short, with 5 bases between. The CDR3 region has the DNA TGTGCCAGCAGCTTTATCGATGGCTACACCTTC. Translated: CASSFIDGYTF.

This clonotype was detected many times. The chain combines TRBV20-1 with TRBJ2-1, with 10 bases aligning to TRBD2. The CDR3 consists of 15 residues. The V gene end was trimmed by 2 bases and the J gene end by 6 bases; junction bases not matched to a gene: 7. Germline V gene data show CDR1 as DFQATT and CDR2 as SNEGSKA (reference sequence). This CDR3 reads CSARNASGGSNEQFF. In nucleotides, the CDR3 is TGCAGTGCTAGAAATGCTAGCGGGGGAAGCAATGAGCAGTTCTTC.

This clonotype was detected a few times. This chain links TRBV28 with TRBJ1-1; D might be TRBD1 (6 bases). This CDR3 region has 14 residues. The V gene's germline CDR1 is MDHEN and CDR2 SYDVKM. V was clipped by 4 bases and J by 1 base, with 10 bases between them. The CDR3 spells CASSSSQGNTEAFF. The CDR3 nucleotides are TGTGCCAGCAGTTCCTCACAGGGGAACACTGAAGCTTTCTTT.

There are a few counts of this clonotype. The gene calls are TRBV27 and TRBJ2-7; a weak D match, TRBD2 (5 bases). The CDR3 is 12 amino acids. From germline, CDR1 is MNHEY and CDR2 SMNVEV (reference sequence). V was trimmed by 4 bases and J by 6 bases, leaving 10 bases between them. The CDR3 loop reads CASSSSAGEQYF. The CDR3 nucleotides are TGTGCCAGCAGTTCGTCCGCGGGCGAGCAGTACTTC.

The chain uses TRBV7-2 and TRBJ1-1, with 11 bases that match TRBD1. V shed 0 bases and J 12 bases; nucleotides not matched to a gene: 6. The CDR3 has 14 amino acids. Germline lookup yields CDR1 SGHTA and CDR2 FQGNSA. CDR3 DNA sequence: TGTGCCAGCAGCTTAGCGGGGACAGGGGGTTTAACTTTCTTT. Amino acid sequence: CASSLAGTGGLTFF.

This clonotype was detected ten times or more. CDR3 bases: TGTGCCAGCAGTAGTGCGACAGGTAATCAGCCCCAGCATTTT. Protein product: CASSSATGNQPQHF. J is TRBJ1-5 and V is TRBV5-6, with D perhaps TRBD1 (6 bases). V lost 5 bases, J lost 4 bases, and 13 bases lay in between. This CDR3 spans 14 amino acids. Germline V CDR1 and CDR2: SGHDT, YYEEEE.

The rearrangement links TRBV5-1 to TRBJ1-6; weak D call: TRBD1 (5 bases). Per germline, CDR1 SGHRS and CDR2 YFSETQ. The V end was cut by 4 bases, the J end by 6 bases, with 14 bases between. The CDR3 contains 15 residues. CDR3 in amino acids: CASSPSGTGNSPLHF. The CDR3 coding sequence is TGCGCCAGCAGCCCCTCGGGGACGGGTAATTCACCCCTCCACTTT.

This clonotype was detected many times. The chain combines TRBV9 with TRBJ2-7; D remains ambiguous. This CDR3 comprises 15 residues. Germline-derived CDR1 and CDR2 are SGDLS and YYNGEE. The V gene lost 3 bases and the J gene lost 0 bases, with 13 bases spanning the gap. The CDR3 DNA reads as TGTGCCAGCAGCGCCAGTCCGCCAGGCTCCTACGAGCAGTACTTC. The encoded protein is CASSASPPGSYEQYF.

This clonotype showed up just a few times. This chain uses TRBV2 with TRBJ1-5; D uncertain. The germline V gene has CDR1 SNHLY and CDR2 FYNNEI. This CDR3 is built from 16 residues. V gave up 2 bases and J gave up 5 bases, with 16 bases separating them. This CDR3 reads CASSERAARTDQPQHF. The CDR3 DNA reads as TGTGCCAGCAGTGAACGGGCAGCGAGGACCGATCAGCCCCAGCATTTT. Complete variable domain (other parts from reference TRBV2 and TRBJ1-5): EPEVTQTPSHQVTQMGQEVILRCVPISNHLYFYWYRQILGQKVEFLVSFYNNEISEKSEIFDDQFSVERPDGSNFTLKIRSTKLEDSAMYFCASSERAARTDQPQHFGDGTRLSIL.

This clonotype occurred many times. This CDR3 is CASSSPEGANVLTF. CDR3 in DNA: TGTGCCAGCAGTTCCCCAGAGGGGGCCAACGTCCTGACTTTC. V usage is TRBV6-5 and J usage is TRBJ2-6; unclear D gene. The V end lost 4 bases, the J end lost 4 bases, and 8 bases lay between the germline ends. There are 14 residues in the CDR3. The germline V gene has CDR1 MNHEY and CDR2 SVGAGI.

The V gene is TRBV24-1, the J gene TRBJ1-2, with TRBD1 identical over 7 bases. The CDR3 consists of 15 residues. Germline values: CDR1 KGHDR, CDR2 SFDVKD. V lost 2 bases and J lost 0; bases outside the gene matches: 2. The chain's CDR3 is CATSDSDRTNYGYTF. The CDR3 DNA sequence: TGTGCCACCAGTGATTCGGACAGGACTAACTATGGCTACACCTTC.

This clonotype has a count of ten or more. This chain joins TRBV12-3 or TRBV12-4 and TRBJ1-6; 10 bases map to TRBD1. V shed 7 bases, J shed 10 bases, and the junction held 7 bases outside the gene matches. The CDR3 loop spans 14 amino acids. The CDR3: CASTLGQGESPLHF. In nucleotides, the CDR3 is TGTGCCAGCACCCTCGGACAGGGGGAGTCACCCCTCCACTTT.

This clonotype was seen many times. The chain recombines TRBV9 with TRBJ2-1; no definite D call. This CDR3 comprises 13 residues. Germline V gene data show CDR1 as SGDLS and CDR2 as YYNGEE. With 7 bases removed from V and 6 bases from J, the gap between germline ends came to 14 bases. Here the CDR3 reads CASAPSRVNEQFF. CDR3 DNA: TGTGCCAGCGCTCCCTCCCGGGTCAATGAGCAGTTCTTC.

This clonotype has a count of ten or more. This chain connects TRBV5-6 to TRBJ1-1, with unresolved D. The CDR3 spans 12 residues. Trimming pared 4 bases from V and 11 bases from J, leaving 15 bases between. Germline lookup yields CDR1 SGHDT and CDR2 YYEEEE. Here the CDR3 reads CASSVLEGWAFF. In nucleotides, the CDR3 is TGTGCCAGCAGCGTGCTGGAGGGTTGGGCTTTCTTT. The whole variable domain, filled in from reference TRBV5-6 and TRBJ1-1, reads DAGVTQSPTHLIKTRGQQVTLRCSPKSGHDTVSWYQQALGQGPQFIFQYYEEEERQRGNFPDRFSGHQFPNYSSELNVNALLLGDSALYLCASSVLEGWAFFGQGTRLTVV.

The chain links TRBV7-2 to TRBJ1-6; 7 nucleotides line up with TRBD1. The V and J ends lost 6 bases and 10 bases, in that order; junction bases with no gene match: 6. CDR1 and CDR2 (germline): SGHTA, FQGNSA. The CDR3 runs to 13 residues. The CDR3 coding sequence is TGTGCCAGCAGGAGAGGGGGCGGATCACCCCTCCACTTT. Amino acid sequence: CASRRGGGSPLHF.

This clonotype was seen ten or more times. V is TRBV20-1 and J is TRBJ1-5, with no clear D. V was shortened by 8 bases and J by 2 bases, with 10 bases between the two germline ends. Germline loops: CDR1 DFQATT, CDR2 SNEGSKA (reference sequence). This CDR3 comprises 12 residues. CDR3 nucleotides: TGCAGTACAGAGGAGCGCAATCAGCCCCAGCATTTT. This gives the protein CSTEERNQPQHF.

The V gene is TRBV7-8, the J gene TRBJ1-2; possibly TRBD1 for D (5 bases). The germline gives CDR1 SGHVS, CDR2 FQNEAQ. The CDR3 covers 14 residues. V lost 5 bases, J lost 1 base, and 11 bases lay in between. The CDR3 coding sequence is TGTGCCAGCAGCCGAGGCGGGGGTAACTATGGCTACACCTTC. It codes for CASSRGGGNYGYTF.

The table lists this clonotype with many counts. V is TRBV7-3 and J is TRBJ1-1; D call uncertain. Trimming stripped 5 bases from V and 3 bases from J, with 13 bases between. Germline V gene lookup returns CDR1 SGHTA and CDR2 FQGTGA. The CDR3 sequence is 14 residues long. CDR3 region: CASSPGPLDTEAFF. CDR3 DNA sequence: TGTGCCAGCAGCCCCGGGCCCCTGGACACTGAAGCTTTCTTT.